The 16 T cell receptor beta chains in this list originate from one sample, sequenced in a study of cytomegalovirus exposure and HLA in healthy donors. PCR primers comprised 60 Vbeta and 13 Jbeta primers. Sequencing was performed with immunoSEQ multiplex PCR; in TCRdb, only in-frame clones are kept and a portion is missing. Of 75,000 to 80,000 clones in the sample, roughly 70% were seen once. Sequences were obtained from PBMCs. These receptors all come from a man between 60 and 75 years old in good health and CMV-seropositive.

CDR3 amino acids: CASPSGRRTEAFF. The CDR3 coding sequence is TGTGCCAGCCCATCAGGGCGGAGAACTGAAGCTTTCTTT. The genes are TRBV27 and TRBJ1-1; weak D call: TRBD1 (5 bases). Looked up from germline, CDR1 is MNHEY and CDR2 is SMNVEV (reference sequence). This CDR3 has 13 residues. V lost 8 bases to trimming and J lost 5 bases, with 15 bases between them.

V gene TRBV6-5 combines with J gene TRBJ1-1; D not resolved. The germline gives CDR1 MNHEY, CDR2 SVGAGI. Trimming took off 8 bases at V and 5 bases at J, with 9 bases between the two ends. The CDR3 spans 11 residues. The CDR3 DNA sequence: TGTGCCAGCGAGTTGATAACTGAAGCTTTCTTT. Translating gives CASELITEAFF.

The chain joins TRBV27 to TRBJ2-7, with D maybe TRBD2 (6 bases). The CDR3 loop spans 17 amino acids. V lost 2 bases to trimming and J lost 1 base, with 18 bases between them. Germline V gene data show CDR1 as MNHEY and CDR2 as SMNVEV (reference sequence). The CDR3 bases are TGTGCCAGCAGTTTAGGGGCCGGGACTCTAGCGTCCTACGAGCAGTACTTC. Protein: CASSLGAGTLASYEQYF.

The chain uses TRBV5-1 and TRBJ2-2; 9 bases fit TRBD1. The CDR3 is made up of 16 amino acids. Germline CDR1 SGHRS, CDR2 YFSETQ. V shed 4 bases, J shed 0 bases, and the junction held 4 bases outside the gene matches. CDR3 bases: TGCGCCAGCAGCAAAGACAGGGGGTCGAACACCGGGGAGCTGTTTTTT. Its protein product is CASSKDRGSNTGELFF.

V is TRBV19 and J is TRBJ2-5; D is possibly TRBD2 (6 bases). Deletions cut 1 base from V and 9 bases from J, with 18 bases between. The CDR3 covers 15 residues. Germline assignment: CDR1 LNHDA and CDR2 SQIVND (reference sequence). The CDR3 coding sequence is TGTGCCAGTAGTATAGCGGGAGCCGGGTCTTGGTCCCAGTACTTC. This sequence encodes CASSIAGAGSWSQYF.

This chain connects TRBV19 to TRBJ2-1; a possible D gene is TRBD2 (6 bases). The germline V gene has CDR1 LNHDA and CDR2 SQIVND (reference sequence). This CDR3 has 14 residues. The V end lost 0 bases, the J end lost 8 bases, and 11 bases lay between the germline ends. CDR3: CASSIDPGADEQFF. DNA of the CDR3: TGTGCCAGTAGTATAGATCCGGGAGCCGATGAGCAGTTCTTC.

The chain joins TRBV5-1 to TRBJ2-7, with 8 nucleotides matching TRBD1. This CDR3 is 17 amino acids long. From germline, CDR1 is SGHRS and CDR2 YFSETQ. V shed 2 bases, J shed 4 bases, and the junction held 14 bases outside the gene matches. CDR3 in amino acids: CASSFLYEGQEKYEQYF. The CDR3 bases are TGCGCCAGCAGCTTTCTATACGAGGGACAGGAGAAATACGAGCAGTACTTC.

CDR3 bases: TGTGCCAGCAGCGAGACTAGCGGGAGTCGGAATGAGCAGTTCTTC. It specifies CASSETSGSRNEQFF. The genes are TRBV7-9 and TRBJ2-1; TRBD2 aligns across 12 bases. Trimming cost V 5 bases and J 7 bases; bases outside gene matches: 6. Germline V CDR1 and CDR2: SEHNR, FQNEAQ (reference sequence). CDR3 length: 15 amino acids. The full variable domain, in which reference TRBV7-9 and TRBJ2-1 provide the parts outside the CDR3, is DTGVSQNPRHKITKRGQNVTFRCDPISEHNRLYWYRQTLGQGPEFLTYFQNEAQLEKSRLLSDRFSAERPKGSFSTLEIQRTEQGDSAMYLCASSETSGSRNEQFFGPGTRLTVL.

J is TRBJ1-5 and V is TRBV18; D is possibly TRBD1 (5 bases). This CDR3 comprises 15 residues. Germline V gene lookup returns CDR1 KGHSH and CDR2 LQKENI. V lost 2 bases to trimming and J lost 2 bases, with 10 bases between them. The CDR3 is CASSPSGNGNQPQHF. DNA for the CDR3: TGTGCCAGCTCACCATCAGGGAACGGCAATCAGCCCCAGCATTTT.

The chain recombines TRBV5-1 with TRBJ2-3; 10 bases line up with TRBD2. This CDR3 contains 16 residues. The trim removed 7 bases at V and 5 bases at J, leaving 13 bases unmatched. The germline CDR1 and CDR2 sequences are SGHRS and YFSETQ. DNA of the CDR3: TGCGCCAGCCAACTTCTAGCGGGAGAAGTAATAGATACGCAGTATTTT. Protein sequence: CASQLLAGEVIDTQYF.

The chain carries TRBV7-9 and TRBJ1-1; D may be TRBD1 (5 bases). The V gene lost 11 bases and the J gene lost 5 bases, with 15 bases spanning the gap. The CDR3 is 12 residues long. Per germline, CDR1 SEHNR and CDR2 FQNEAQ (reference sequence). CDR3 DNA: TGTGCCTCGGGGAGGGGTGGAACTGAAGCTTTCTTT. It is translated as CASGRGGTEAFF.

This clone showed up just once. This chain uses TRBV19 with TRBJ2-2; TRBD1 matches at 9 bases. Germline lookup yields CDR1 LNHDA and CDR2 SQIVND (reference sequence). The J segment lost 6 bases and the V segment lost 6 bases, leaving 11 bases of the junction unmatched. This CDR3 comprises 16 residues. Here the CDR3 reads CASRKPGQGMPGELFF. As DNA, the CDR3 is TGTGCCAGTAGGAAACCGGGACAGGGAATGCCCGGGGAGCTGTTTTTT.

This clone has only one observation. CDR3 sequence reads: CASSPDSTDTQYF. CDR3 in DNA: TGCGCCAGCAGCCCGGACTCCACAGATACGCAGTATTTT. This chain joins TRBV4-1 and TRBJ2-3; TRBD2 is a possible D gene (5 bases). Between the trimmed V and J ends, which lost 4 bases and 2 bases, there was a span of 7 bases. CDR1 is MGHRA and CDR2 is YSYEKL in the germline V gene. The CDR3 sequence is 13 residues long.

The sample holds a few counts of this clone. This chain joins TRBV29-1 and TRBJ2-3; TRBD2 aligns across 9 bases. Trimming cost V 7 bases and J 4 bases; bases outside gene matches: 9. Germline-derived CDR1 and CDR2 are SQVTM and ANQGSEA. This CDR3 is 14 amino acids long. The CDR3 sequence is CSAPAGGQADTQYF. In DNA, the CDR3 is TGCAGCGCCCCGGCGGGGGGGCAGGCAGATACGCAGTATTTT.

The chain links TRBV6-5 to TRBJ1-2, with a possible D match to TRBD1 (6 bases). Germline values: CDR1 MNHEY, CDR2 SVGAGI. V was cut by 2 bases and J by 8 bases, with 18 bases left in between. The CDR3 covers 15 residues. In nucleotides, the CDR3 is TGTGCCAGCAGTTACGCTCGGGGGGCGCATCGGGGCTACACCTTC. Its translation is CASSYARGAHRGYTF.

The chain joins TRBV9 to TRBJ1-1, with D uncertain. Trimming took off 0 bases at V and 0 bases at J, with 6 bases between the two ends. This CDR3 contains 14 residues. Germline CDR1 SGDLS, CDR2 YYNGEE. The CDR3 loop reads CASSVAGMNTEAFF. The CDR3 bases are TGTGCCAGCAGCGTAGCGGGTATGAACACTGAAGCTTTCTTT.